Here is one T cell receptor beta chain with its context. The data stem from a study of control samples from healthy donors and cancer patients. Profiling relied on immunoSEQ multiplex PCR, and the TCRdb table lists in-frame clones only, not all of them. The sample carries tens of thousands of clones, around 87% recorded once. With 5 bases removed from V and 8 bases from J, the gap between germline ends came to 9 bases. Germline V gene sequence: CDR1 LGHDT, CDR2 YNNKEL (reference sequence). This CDR3 has 11 amino acids. The V and J genes are TRBV3-1 (or the pseudogene TRBV3-2) and TRBJ1-2; D unclear. This clonotype was sampled from a woman aged 55-70 years with lung cancer. The sequencing input was PBMCs. The CDR3 region is CASSLTGGYTF. For the CDR3, the DNA is TGTGCCAGCAGCTTGACCGGGGGCTACACCTTC.